Sequencing of this TCR beta chain was carried out in a study of blood T cell repertoires in COVID-19. Study background: Recovered Cohort 3 donors showed two negative PCRs, clearance, or symptom resolution. Samples of COVID-19 (acute and convalescent) were obtained from the United States, Italy and Spain. PBMCs, B-cell-depleted T cells, or T cells provided the cDNA or gDNA that made up the material.

A single count supports this clone. Assay: immunoSEQ multiplex PCR; the TCRdb copy retains only in-frame clones and omits some. The sample lists some 300,000 clones, about 88% seen once, with around 2% in the top ten. Participants, roughly 18 to 100 years old, spanned more than 20 US areas. Germline CDR1 SGHNT, CDR2 YYREEE (reference sequence). The germline V and J ends were trimmed by 2 bases and 0 bases, with 11 bases remaining between them. The CDR3 runs 16 residues. The chain uses TRBV5-4 and TRBJ2-2, with D maybe TRBD2 (5 bases). Specimen: PBMCs or T cells enriched from blood (not recorded which). The receptor was isolated from a woman aged 60-75 years in a cohort exposed to, infected with or recovered from COVID-19 (not recorded which). The CDR3: CASSFSSGTNTGELFF. DNA of the CDR3: TGTGCCAGCAGCTTTTCATCCGGGACGAACACCGGGGAGCTGTTTTTT.